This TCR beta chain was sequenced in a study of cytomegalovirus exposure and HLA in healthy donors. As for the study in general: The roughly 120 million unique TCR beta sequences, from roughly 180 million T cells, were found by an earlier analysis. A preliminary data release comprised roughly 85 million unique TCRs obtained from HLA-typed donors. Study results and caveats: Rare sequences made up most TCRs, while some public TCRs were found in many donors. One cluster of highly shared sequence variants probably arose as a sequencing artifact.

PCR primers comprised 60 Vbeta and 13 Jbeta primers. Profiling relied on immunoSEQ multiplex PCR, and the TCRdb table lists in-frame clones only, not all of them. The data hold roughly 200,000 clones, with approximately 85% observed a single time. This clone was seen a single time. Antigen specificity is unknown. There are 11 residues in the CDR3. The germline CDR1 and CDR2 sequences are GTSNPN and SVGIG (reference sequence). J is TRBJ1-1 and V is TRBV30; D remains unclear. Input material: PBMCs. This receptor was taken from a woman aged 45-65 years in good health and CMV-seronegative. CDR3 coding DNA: TGTGCTTTCACCCAAAACGCCGGGGCTTTCTTT. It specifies CAFTQNAGAFF.